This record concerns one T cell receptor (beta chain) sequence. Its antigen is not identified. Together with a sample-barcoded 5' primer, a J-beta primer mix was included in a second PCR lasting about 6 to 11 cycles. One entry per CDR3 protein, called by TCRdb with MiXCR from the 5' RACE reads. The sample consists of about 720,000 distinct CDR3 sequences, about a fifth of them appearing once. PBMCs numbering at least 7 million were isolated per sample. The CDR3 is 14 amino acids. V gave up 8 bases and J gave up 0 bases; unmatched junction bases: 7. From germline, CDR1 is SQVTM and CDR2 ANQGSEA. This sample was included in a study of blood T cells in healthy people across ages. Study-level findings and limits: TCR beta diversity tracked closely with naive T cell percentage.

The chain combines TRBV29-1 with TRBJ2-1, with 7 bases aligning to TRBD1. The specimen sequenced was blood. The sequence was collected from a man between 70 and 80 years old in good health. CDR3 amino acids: CSSKGAGSYNEQFF. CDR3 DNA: TGCAGCTCAAAGGGGGCAGGCTCCTACAATGAGCAGTTCTTC.